A selection of T cell receptor beta chains follows, all from one sample in a study of early T cells in non-severe SARS-CoV-2 infection. TCRdb processed the 5' RACE reads anew with MiXCR; each CDR3 protein has one entry. Found here are about 60,000 distinct CDR3 sequences, around 12% of them singletons; the top ten hold approximately 4.8%. Material: whole blood. Receptors were obtained from an adult who was a healthcare worker with PCR-confirmed SARS-CoV-2 infection or an uninfected control (not recorded which). CDR3s include the opening cysteine and the closing phenylalanine or tryptophan. The order of the fields is clone size, J gene, V gene, D gene, CDR3 protein, CDR3 DNA. D genes are given only for firm matches. Not all rows give a size; the values are once, few, many and, for expanded clones, a class.

NA	TRBJ1-2	TRBV20-1	NA	CSAHYLLANYGYTF	TGCAGTGCCCACTATTTGTTGGCTAACTATGGCTACACCTTC
NA	TRBJ1-6	TRBV9	NA	CAGSPGRGSSYNSPLHF	TGTGCCGGCAGCCCAGGTCGCGGGAGCTCCTATAATTCACCCCTCCACTTT
few	TRBJ2-5	TRBV7-9	NA	CASSSFPAGWETQYF	TGTGCCAGCAGCTCCTTCCCAGCGGGTTGGGAGACCCAGTACTTC
many	TRBJ2-7	TRBV7-9	NA	CASSLVWTAVYEQYF	TGTGCCAGCAGCTTAGTGTGGACGGCGGTCTACGAGCAGTACTTC
NA	TRBJ1-6	TRBV19	NA	CASNSRDGNNSPLHF	TGTGCCAGCAATTCCCGGGACGGCAATAATTCACCCCTCCACTTT
NA	TRBJ2-7	TRBV18	NA	CASSPGLSSYEQYF	TGTGCCAGCTCACCCGGACTCAGCTCCTACGAGCAGTACTTC
many	TRBJ2-7	TRBV5-1	NA	CASSLVPGAYEQYF	TGCGCCAGCAGCTTGGTCCCAGGGGCCTACGAGCAGTACTTC
few	TRBJ2-1	TRBV18	NA	CASSPTKDEQFF	TGTGCCAGCTCACCCACTAAGGATGAGCAGTTCTTC
few	TRBJ2-1	TRBV29-1	NA	CSVDWGNEQFF	TGCAGCGTTGATTGGGGAAATGAGCAGTTCTTC
many	TRBJ1-1	TRBV4-2	NA	CASSQDGANTEAFF	TGTGCCAGCAGCCAAGATGGGGCGAACACTGAAGCTTTCTTT
many	TRBJ1-2	TRBV7-6	NA	CASSSDTYGYTF	TGTGCCAGCAGCTCGGACACCTATGGCTACACCTTC
few	TRBJ1-1	TRBV10-3	NA	CAISERTAGNTEAFF	TGTGCCATCAGTGAGCGGACAGCCGGGAACACTGAAGCTTTCTTT
few	TRBJ1-6	TRBV18	TRBD1	CASSPPGTGGSPLHF	TGTGCCAGCTCACCACCGGGGACAGGGGGTTCACCCCTCCACTTT
few	TRBJ2-7	TRBV10-1	TRBD2	CASSDRTSGSGGYEQYF	TGCGCCAGCAGTGACCGGACTAGCGGGAGTGGAGGCTACGAGCAGTACTTC
NA	TRBJ2-1	TRBV12-3/TRBV12-4	TRBD2	CASSLRAGGYNEEFF	TGTGCCAGCAGTTTAAGGGCGGGGGGCTACAATGAGGAGTTCTTC
few	TRBJ2-3	TRBV6-2/TRBV6-3	NA	CASSRSARADTQYF	TGTGCCAGCAGCCGATCCGCCAGGGCAGATACGCAGTATTTT
many	TRBJ2-5	TRBV7-9	NA	CASSWPNYQETQYF	TGTGCCAGCAGCTGGCCAAACTACCAAGAGACCCAGTACTTC
NA	TRBJ2-5	TRBV29-1	NA	CSVLPGETQYF	TGCAGCGTTCTCCCGGGAGAGACCCAGTACTTC
many	TRBJ1-1	TRBV7-2	NA	CASSPPRYSGAFF	TGTGCCAGCAGCCCCCCCAGGTACAGTGGAGCTTTCTTT
NA	TRBJ2-2	TRBV29-1	NA	CSFRQGRAGELFF	TGCAGCTTCAGACAGGGGAGGGCCGGGGAGCTGTTTTTT
many	TRBJ2-1	TRBV20-1	TRBD2	CSARDPRTSGSNEQFF	TGCAGTGCTAGAGATCCCCGGACTAGCGGGAGCAATGAGCAGTTCTTC
many	TRBJ1-1	TRBV7-9	NA	CASSLISGTEAFF	TGTGCCAGCAGCTTAATATCCGGCACTGAAGCTTTCTTT
many	TRBJ2-1	TRBV6-1	TRBD2	CASSEAGPGLAGVHEQFF	TGTGCCAGCAGTGAAGCGGGGCCGGGACTAGCGGGAGTCCATGAGCAGTTCTTC
few	TRBJ2-1	TRBV5-1	TRBD2	CASSLTTSAAQKFF	TGCGCCAGCAGCTTGACGACTAGCGCGGCTCAGAAGTTCTTC
few	TRBJ2-3	TRBV2	TRBD2	CASRGSARTSGKDTQYF	TGTGCCAGCAGGGGTTCCGCCCGGACTAGCGGGAAAGATACGCAGTATTTT
NA	TRBJ1-1	TRBV6-2/TRBV6-3	NA	CASRDSYLNTEAFF	TGTGCCAGCAGGGACAGTTACCTGAACACTGAAGCTTTCTTT
NA	TRBJ2-7	TRBV11-2	NA	CASSLGYAYSYEQYF	TGTGCCAGCAGCTTGGGGTATGCGTACTCCTACGAGCAGTACTTC
NA	TRBJ2-7	TRBV6-2/TRBV6-3	NA	CASSRVYLFSYEQYF	TGTGCCAGCAGCAGAGTCTATCTATTCTCCTACGAGCAGTACTTC
few	TRBJ2-1	TRBV20-1	TRBD2	CSAKALISGSTHNEQFF	TGCAGTGCTAAGGCCCTGATAAGCGGGAGCACCCACAATGAGCAGTTCTTC
few	TRBJ1-1	TRBV29-1	NA	CSARYTEAFF	TGCAGCGCAAGATACACTGAAGCTTTCTTT
many	TRBJ2-5	TRBV7-9	TRBD1	CASSSGQVPQETQYF	TGTGCCAGCAGCTCGGGACAGGTCCCTCAAGAGACCCAGTACTTC
many	TRBJ2-2	TRBV24-1	NA	CATSDFGAISTGELFF	TGTGCCACCAGTGATTTTGGGGCTATCTCCACCGGGGAGCTGTTTTTT
NA	TRBJ2-7	TRBV20-1	NA	CSARGRPGSSYEQYF	TGCAGTGCTAGAGGAAGACCAGGGTCCTCCTACGAGCAGTACTTC
NA	TRBJ1-1	TRBV27	NA	CASSQRWGADFTEAFF	TGTGCCAGCAGTCAAAGGTGGGGGGCTGACTTCACTGAAGCTTTCTTT
few	TRBJ2-1	TRBV3-1	NA	CASSQTRGSSWGEQFF	TGTGCCAGCAGCCAGACAAGAGGGTCGTCGTGGGGTGAGCAGTTCTTC
many	TRBJ2-3	TRBV20-1	NA	CSARDNLEYRDTQYF	TGCAGTGCTAGAGATAACCTAGAATACAGAGATACGCAGTATTTT
few	TRBJ1-1	TRBV12-3/TRBV12-4	NA	CASSLTLTGNTEAFF	TGTGCCAGCAGTCTGACCCTGACAGGGAACACTGAAGCTTTCTTT